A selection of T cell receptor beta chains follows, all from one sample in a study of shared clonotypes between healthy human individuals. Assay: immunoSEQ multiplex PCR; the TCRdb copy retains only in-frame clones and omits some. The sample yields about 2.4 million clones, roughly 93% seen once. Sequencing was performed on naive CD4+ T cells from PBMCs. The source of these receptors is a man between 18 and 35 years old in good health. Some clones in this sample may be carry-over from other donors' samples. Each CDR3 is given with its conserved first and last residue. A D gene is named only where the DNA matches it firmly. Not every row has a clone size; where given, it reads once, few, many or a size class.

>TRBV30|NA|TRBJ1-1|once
CAWSLKLSENTEAFF
TGTGCCTGGAGTCTAAAACTCAGTGAGAACACTGAAGCTTTCTTT
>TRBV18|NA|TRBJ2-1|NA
CASSPDLLNEQFF
TGTGCCAGCTCACCGGACCTTCTGAATGAGCAGTTCTTC
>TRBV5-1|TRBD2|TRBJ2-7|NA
CASSPRLAFYEQYF
TGCGCCAGCAGCCCACGACTAGCGTTCTACGAGCAGTACTTC
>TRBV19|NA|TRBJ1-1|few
CASSPTVLNTEAFF
TGTGCCAGTAGTCCTACAGTGTTGAACACTGAAGCTTTCTTT
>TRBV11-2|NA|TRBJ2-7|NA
CASSLSSSAPYEQYF
TGTGCCAGCAGCTTGTCTTCATCAGCCCCCTACGAGCAGTACTTC
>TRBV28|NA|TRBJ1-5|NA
CASKILGGQPQHF
TGTGCCAGCAAGATTCTAGGGGGTCAGCCCCAGCATTTT
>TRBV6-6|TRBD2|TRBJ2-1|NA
CASTKAGTSYNEQFF
TGTGCCAGCACCAAAGCGGGGACTAGCTACAATGAGCAGTTCTTC
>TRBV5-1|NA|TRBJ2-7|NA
CASSLVNSQGSYEQYF
TGCGCCAGCAGCTTGGTTAACTCCCAGGGCTCCTACGAGCAGTACTTC
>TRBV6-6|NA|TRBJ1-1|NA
CASMQGLNTEAFF
TGTGCCAGCATGCAGGGACTAAACACTGAAGCTTTCTTT
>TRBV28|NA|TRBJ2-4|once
CASSQRRAGNIQYF
TGTGCCAGCAGTCAACGTCGGGCGGGGAACATTCAGTACTTC
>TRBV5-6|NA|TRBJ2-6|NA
CASSLGRRSGANVLTF
TGTGCCAGCAGCTTGGGACGGCGCTCTGGGGCCAACGTCCTGACTTTC
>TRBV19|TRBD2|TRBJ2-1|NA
CASSKPGLAGYNEQFF
TGTGCCAGTAGTAAACCGGGACTAGCCGGGTACAATGAGCAGTTCTTC
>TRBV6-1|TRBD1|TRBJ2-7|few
CASSEAGTGVYEQYF
TGTGCCAGCAGTGAAGCGGGGACAGGGGTCTACGAGCAGTACTTC
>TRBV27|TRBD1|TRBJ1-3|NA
CASSPGTGTRRNTIYF
TGTGCCAGCAGTCCAGGGACAGGGACGAGAAGAAACACCATATATTTT
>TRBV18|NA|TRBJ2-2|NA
CASSPLQGLANTGELFF
TGTGCCAGCTCACCCTTACAGGGACTTGCGAACACCGGGGAGCTGTTTTTT
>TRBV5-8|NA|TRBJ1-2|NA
CASSSGRSYGYTF
TGTGCCAGCAGCTCCGGACGGAGCTATGGCTACACCTTC
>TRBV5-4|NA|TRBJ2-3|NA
CASSLKGGTDTQYF
TGTGCCAGCAGCCTCAAGGGCGGTACAGATACGCAGTATTTT
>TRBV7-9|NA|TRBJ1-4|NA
CASSLAWARASEKLFF
TGTGCCAGCAGCTTAGCGTGGGCCCGGGCGAGTGAAAAACTGTTTTTT
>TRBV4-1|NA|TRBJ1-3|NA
CASSQETWGRSGNTIYF
TGCGCCAGCAGCCAAGAAACTTGGGGGCGCTCTGGAAACACCATATATTTT
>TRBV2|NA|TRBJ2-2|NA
CASSAQLTGELFF
TGTGCCAGCAGTGCCCAGCTCACCGGGGAGCTGTTTTTT
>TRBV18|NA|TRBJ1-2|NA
CASSPGGVGYTF
TGTGCCAGCTCACCAGGGGGCGTGGGCTACACCTTC